This TCR beta chain was sequenced for a study of cytomegalovirus exposure and HLA in healthy donors. Both 60 Vbeta primers and 13 Jbeta primers went into the PCR. The repertoire was sequenced with immunoSEQ multiplex PCR; TCRdb's copy has only in-frame clones and lacks some. Of approximately 97,000 clones listed, 81% were seen once; the top ten hold more than 5%. Germline V gene data show CDR1 as MDHEN and CDR2 as SYDVKM. This CDR3 is 14 amino acids long. The V and J ends lost 3 bases and 3 bases respectively, with 11 bases between them. The TCR comes from a middle-aged man in good health and CMV-seropositive. The rearrangement uses TRBV28 and TRBJ1-1; D not certain. Sequencing used PBMCs. This CDR3 is CASSFELMHTEAFF. The CDR3 DNA is TGTGCCAGCAGTTTCGAGTTAATGCACACTGAAGCTTTCTTT.